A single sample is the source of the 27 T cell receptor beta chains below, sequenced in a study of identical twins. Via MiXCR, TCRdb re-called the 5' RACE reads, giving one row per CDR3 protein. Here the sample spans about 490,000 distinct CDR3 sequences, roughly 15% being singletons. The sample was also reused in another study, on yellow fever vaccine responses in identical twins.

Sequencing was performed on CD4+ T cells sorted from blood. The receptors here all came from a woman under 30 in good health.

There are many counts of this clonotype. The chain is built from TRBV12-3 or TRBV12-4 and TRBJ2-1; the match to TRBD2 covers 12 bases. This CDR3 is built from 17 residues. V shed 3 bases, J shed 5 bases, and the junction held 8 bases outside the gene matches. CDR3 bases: TGTGCCAGCAGTTTCCGTCTACTAGCGGGAGGTAACAATGAGCAGTTCTTC. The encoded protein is CASSFRLLAGGNNEQFF.

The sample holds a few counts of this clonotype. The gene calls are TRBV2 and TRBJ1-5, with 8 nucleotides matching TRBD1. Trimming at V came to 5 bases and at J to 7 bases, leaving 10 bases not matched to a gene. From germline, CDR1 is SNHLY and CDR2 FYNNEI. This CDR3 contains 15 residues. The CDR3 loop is CASSPSGGSGQPQHF. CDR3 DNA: TGTGCCAGCAGTCCGTCAGGGGGCTCTGGGCAGCCCCAGCATTTT.

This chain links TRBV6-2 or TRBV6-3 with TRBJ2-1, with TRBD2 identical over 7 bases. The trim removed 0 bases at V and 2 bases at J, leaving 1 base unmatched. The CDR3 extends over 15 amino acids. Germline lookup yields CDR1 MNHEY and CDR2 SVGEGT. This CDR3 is CASSYSRGAYNEQFF. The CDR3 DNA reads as TGTGCCAGCAGTTACTCACGGGGGGCCTACAATGAGCAGTTCTTC.

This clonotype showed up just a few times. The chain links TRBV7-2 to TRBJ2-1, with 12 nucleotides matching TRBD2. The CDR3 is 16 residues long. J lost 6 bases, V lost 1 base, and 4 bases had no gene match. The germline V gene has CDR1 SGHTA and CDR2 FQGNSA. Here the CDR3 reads CASSLGASGRANEQFF. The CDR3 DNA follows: TGTGCCAGCAGCTTAGGAGCTAGCGGGAGGGCCAATGAGCAGTTCTTC.

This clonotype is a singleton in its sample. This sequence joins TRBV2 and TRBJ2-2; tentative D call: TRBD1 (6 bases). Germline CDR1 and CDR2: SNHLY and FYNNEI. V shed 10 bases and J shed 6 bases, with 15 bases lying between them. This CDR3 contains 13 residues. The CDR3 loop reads CATSTGRAGELFF. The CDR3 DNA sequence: TGTGCCACCTCGACAGGAAGGGCCGGGGAGCTGTTTTTT.

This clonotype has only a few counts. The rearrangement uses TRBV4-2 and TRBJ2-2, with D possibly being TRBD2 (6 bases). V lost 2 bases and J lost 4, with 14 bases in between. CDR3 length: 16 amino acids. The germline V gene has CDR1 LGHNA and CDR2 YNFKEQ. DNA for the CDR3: TGTGCCAGCAGCCAACCTGCGGGAAGAGGCACCGGGGAGCTGTTTTTT. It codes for CASSQPAGRGTGELFF.

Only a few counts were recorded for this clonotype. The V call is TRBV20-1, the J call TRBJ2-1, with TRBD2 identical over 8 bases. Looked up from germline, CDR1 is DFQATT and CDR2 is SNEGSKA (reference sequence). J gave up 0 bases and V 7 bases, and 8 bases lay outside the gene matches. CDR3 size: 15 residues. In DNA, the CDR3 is TGCAGTGTCAGCGTAAGCGGGAGCTCCTACAATGAGCAGTTCTTC. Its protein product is CSVSVSGSSYNEQFF.

CDR3 bases: TGTGCCAGCAGTTACGGGAGAATGAGCAATGAGCAGTTCTTC. It encodes CASSYGRMSNEQFF. V usage is TRBV6-5 and J usage is TRBJ2-1; weak D call: TRBD2 (5 bases). Per the germline V gene, CDR1 is MNHEY and CDR2 is SVGAGI. The CDR3 totals 14 residues. V dropped 2 bases and J dropped 6 bases, with 11 bases sitting between them.

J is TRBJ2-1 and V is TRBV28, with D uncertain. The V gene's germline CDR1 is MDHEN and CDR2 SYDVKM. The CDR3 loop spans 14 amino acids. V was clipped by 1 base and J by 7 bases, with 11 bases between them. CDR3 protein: CASSLLERGNEQFF. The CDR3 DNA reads TGTGCCAGCAGTTTATTGGAGCGTGGTAATGAGCAGTTCTTC.

The CDR3 spells CASSRDRGTGGYGYTF. The CDR3 DNA is TGTGCCAGCAGCCGGGACAGGGGCACAGGGGGCTATGGCTACACCTTC. The chain recombines TRBV14 with TRBJ1-2, with TRBD1 identical over 10 bases. Germline trimming cut 4 bases from V and 4 bases from J; bases unmatched to any gene: 9. The CDR3 has 16 residues. From germline, CDR1 is SGHDN and CDR2 FVKESK.

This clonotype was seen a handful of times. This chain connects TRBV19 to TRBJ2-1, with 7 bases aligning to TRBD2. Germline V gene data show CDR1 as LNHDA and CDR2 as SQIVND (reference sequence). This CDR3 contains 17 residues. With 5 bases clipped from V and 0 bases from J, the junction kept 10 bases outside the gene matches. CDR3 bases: TGTGCCAGTAGTTTGTTAGCGGGCCAATACTCCTACAATGAGCAGTTCTTC. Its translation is CASSLLAGQYSYNEQFF.

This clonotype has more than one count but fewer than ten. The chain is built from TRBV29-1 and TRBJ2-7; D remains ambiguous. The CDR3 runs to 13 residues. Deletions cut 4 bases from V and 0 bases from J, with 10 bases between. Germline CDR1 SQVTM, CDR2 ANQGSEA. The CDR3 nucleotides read TGCAGCGTTGCCATACCCCCCTCCTACGAGCAGTACTTC. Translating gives CSVAIPPSYEQYF.

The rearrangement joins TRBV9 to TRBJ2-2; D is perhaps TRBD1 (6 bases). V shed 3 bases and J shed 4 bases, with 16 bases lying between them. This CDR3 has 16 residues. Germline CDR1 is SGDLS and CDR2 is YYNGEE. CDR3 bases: TGTGCCAGCAGCGAGGGGGTCTTAACCCCCACCGGGGAGCTGTTTTTT. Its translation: CASSEGVLTPTGELFF.

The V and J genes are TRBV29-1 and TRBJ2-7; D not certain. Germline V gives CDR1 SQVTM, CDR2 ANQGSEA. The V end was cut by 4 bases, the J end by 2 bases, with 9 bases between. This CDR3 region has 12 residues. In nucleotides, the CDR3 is TGCAGCGTTGCGGTAGGGACCTACGAGCAGTACTTC. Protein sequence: CSVAVGTYEQYF.

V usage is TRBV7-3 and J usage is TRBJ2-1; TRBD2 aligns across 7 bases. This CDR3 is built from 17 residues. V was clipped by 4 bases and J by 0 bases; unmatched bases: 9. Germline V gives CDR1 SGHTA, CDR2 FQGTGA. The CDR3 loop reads CASSSNAGGSSYNEQFF. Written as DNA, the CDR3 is TGTGCCAGCAGCTCTAATGCCGGCGGGAGCTCCTACAATGAGCAGTTCTTC.

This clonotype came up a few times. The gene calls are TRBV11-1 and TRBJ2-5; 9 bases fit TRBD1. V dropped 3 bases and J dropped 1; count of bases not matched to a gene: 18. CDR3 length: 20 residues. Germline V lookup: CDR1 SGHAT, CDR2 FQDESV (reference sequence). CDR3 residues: CASSFHHGTGYLNFQETQYF. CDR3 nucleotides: TGTGCCAGCAGCTTTCATCACGGGACAGGGTATTTAAACTTCCAAGAGACCCAGTACTTC. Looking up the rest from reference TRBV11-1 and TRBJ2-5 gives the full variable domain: EAEVAQSPRYKITEKSQAVAFWCDPISGHATLYWYRQILGQGPELLVQFQDESVVDDSQLPKDRFSAERLKGVDSTLKIQPAELGDSAMYLCASSFHHGTGYLNFQETQYFGPGTRLLVL.

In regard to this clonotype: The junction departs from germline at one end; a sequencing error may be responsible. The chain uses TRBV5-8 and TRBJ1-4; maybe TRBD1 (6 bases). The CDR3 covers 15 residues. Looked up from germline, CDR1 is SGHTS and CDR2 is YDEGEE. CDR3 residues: CASSLKDPGVGKMFF. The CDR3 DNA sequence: TGTGCCAGCAGCTTGAAGGACCCAGGGGTCGGAAAAATGTTTTTT.

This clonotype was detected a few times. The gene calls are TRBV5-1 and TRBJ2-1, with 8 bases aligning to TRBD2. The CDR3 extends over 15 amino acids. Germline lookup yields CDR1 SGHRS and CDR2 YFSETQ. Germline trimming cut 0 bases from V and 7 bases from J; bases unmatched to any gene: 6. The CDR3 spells CASSLASGSSNEQFF. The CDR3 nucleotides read TGCGCCAGCAGCTTGGCCAGCGGGAGTTCGAATGAGCAGTTCTTC.

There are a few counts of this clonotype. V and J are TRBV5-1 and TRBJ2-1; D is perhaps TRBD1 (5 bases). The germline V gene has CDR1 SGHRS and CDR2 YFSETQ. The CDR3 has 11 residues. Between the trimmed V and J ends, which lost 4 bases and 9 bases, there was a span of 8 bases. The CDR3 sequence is CASSHQGEQFF. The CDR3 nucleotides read TGCGCCAGCAGCCATCAGGGTGAGCAGTTCTTC.

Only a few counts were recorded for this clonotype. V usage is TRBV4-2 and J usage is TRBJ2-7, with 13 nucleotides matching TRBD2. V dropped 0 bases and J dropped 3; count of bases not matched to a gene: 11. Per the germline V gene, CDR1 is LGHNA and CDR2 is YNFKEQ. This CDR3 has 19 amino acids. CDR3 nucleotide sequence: TGTGCCAGCAGCCAAGAAGGTCCGGGACTAGCGGGACTAGACTACGAGCAGTACTTC. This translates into CASSQEGPGLAGLDYEQYF.

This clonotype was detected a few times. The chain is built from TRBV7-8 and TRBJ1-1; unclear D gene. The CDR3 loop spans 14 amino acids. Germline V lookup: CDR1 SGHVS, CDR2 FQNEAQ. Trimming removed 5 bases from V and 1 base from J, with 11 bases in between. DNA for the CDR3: TGTGCCAGCAGCCCCCAGCTGGGGAACACTGAAGCTTTCTTT. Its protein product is CASSPQLGNTEAFF. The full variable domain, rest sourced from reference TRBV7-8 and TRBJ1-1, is GAGVSQSPRYKVAKRGQDVALRCDPISGHVSLFWYQQALGQGPEFLTYFQNEAQLDKSGLPSDRFFAERPEGSVSTLKIQRTQQEDSAVYLCASSPQLGNTEAFFGQGTRLTVV.

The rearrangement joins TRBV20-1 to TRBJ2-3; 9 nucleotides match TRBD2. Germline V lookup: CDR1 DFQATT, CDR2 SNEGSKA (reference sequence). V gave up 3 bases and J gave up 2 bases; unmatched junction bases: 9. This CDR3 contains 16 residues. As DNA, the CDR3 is TGCAGTGCTAGTGCTCGCGCGGGGGGGTTCACAGATACGCAGTATTTT. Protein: CSASARAGGFTDTQYF.

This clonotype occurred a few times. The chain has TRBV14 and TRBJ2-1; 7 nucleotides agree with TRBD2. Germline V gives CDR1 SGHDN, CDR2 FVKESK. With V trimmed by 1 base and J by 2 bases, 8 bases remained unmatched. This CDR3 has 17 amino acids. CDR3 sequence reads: CASSQGVGGVTYNEQFF. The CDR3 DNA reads TGTGCCAGCAGCCAAGGAGTGGGGGGGGTAACCTACAATGAGCAGTTCTTC.

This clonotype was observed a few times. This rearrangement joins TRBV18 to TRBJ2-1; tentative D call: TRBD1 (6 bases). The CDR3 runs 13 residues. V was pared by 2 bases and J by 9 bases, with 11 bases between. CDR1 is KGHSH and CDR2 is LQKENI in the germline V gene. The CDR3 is CASSPDGGFEQFF. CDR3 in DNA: TGTGCCAGCTCACCAGATGGGGGCTTTGAGCAGTTCTTC.

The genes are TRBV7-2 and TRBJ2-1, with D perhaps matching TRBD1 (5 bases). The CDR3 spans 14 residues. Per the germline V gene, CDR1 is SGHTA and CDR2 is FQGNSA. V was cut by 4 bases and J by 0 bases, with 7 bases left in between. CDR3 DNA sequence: TGTGCCAGCAGCTCGGACAACTCCTACAATGAGCAGTTCTTC. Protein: CASSSDNSYNEQFF.

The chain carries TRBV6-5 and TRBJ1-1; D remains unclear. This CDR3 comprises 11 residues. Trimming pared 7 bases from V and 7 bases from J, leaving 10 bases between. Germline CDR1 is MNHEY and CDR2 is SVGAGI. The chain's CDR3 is CASTQASEAFF. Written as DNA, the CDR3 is TGTGCCAGCACCCAGGCGAGTGAAGCTTTCTTT.

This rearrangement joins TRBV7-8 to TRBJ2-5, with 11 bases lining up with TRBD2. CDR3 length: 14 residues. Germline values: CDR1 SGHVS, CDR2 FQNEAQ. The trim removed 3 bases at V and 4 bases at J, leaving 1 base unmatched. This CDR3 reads CASSFLAGGETQYF. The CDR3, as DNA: TGTGCCAGCAGCTTTCTAGCGGGAGGAGAGACCCAGTACTTC.